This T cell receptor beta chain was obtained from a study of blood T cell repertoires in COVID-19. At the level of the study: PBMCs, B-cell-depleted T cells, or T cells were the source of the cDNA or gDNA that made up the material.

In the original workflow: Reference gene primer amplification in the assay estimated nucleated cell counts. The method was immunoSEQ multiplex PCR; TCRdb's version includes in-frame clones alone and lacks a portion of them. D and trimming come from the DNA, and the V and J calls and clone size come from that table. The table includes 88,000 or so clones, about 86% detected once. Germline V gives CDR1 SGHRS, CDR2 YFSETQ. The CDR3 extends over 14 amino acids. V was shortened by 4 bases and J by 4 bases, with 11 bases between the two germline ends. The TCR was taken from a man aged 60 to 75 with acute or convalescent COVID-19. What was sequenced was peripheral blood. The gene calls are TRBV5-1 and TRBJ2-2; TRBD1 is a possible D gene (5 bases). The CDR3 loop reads CASSKQTATGELFF. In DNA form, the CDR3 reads TGCGCCAGCAGCAAACAGACAGCCACCGGGGAGCTGTTTTTT.